The following is a T cell receptor beta chain sequence with its context. Its antigen is still unknown. One junction end disagrees with the germline gene, perhaps due to a read error. The data were obtained in a study of CD8 T cells in ankylosing spondylitis. This CDR3 has 15 amino acids. Germline values: CDR1 SNHLY, CDR2 FYNNEI. TCRdb itself ran the 5' RACE reads through MiXCR, one entry per CDR3 protein. The table records 350,000 to 400,000 distinct CDR3 sequences, approximately 22% of them present only once. General study results and limits: Certain motif variants had earlier been reported in reactive arthritis synovial fluid and blood. Clones linked to disease, bearing a CD8+ phenotype, were relatively rare in peripheral blood. Blood of patients with ankylosing spondylitis appeared to be characterized by a TCR beta motif of seven or eight highly homologous variants.

This chain links TRBV2 with TRBJ2-7, with 7 bases lining up with TRBD1. Material for sequencing was blood, either unsorted or a sorted T cell fraction (not recorded which). The sequence was collected from a male donor with ankylosing spondylitis or in good health (not recorded which). The CDR3 DNA reads as TGTGCCAGCAGCGAAGGGCAGGGGGACTCCTACGAGCAGTACTTC. This gives the protein CASSEGQGDSYEQYF. Based on the CDR3 plus reference TRBV2 and TRBJ2-7, the full variable domain is EPEVTQTPSHQVTQMGQEVILRCVPISNHLYFYWYRQILGQKVEFLVSFYNNEISEKSEIFDDQFSVERPDGSNFTLKIRSTKLEDSAMYFCASSEGQGDSYEQYFGPGTRLTVT.